The 29 T cell receptor beta chains in this list originate from one sample, sequenced in a study of post-analysis software for immune sequencing data. Study-level findings and limits: In patients, about five TRBV segments were more frequent than in controls, with TRBV5-6, TRBV5-1 and TRBV20-1 among them.

Included in the TCR beta cDNA libraries were unique molecular identifiers. TCRdb redid the calling of the PCR reads with MiXCR, one entry per CDR3 protein. The top ten hold 4.5% to 7.5% of the sample, which has roughly 540,000 distinct CDR3 sequences, 30% to 40% seen once. Antigens for these TCRs are unknown. The specimen sequenced was blood. The receptor source for this set is a girl aged 2-17 years with multiple sclerosis.

The V call is TRBV18, the J call TRBJ2-5; D is unresolved. From germline, CDR1 is KGHSH and CDR2 LQKENI. The CDR3 consists of 15 residues. V was shortened by 1 base and J by 2 bases, with 11 bases between the two germline ends. CDR3 sequence reads: CASSPLGQRQETQYF. As DNA, the CDR3 is TGTGCCAGCTCACCACTCGGGCAGCGTCAAGAGACCCAGTACTTC.

This clonotype was counted only a few times. This rearrangement joins TRBV7-8 to TRBJ2-7, with D maybe TRBD1 (6 bases). Trimming removed 5 bases at V and 3 bases at J, with 14 bases between. The CDR3 has 14 residues. CDR1 SGHVS and CDR2 FQNEAQ come from the germline V gene. In DNA, the CDR3 is TGTGCCAGCAGCGTATCGACAGGTTACTACGAGCAGTACTTC. Its translation: CASSVSTGYYEQYF.

This clonotype was observed a handful of times. The rearrangement links TRBV2 to TRBJ2-3, with a weak D call TRBD1 (5 bases). This CDR3 has 13 residues. Germline V gene data show CDR1 as SNHLY and CDR2 as FYNNEI. V was shortened by 4 bases and J by 6 bases, with 11 bases between the two germline ends. Here the CDR3 DNA reads TGTGCCAGCAGTGGGGGCACTTGGGATACGCAGTATTTT. It yields the protein CASSGGTWDTQYF.

This clonotype was detected only a few times. This chain connects TRBV5-1 to TRBJ2-3, with D perhaps matching TRBD1 (6 bases). V was cut by 7 bases and J by 5 bases, with 14 bases left in between. CDR1 and CDR2 (germline): SGHRS, YFSETQ. The CDR3 contains 13 residues. DNA for the CDR3: TGCGCCAGCGGCAGGGGCGAAGGAGATACGCAGTATTTT. This gives the protein CASGRGEGDTQYF.

V is TRBV20-1 and J is TRBJ2-7; unclear D gene. The germline V gene encodes CDR1 DFQATT and CDR2 SNEGSKA (reference sequence). The V gene lost 6 bases and the J gene lost 2 bases, with 2 bases spanning the gap. There are 9 residues in the CDR3. CDR3 coding DNA: TGCAGTGCACCCTACGAGCAGTACTTC. This translates into CSAPYEQYF.

This clonotype was detected only a few times. A junction end diverges from the germline sequence, so it may reflect a read error. CDR3 residues: CASSLDPSGLNTEAFF. The CDR3 DNA is TGCGCCAGTAGCTTGGACCCCTCGGGGTTGAACACTGAAGCTTTCTTT. The V gene is TRBV5-1, the J gene TRBJ1-1; D not resolved. The CDR3 totals 16 residues. Looked up from germline, CDR1 is SGHRS and CDR2 is YFSETQ.

V and J are TRBV15 and TRBJ2-1, with 7 bases lining up with TRBD2. The CDR3 is made up of 16 amino acids. Germline CDR1 and CDR2: LNHNV and YYDKDF (reference sequence). The V gene end was trimmed by 7 bases and the J gene end by 3 bases; junction bases not matched to a gene: 12. The CDR3 spells CATTGGSGNVYNEQFF. The CDR3 DNA follows: TGTGCCACCACCGGGGGGAGCGGGAATGTCTACAATGAGCAGTTCTTC.

This sequence joins TRBV29-1 and TRBJ2-7; 11 bases agree with TRBD2. The J segment lost 7 bases and the V segment lost 7 bases, leaving 12 bases of the junction unmatched. Germline CDR1 is SQVTM and CDR2 is ANQGSEA. This CDR3 is 14 amino acids long. Written as DNA, the CDR3 is TGCAGCGCCGGAGCCTCTAGCGGGGGGATTGAGCAGTACTTC. Translated, it gives CSAGASSGGIEQYF.

J is TRBJ2-4 and V is TRBV11-1; TRBD2 aligns across 12 bases. The DNA matches TRBJ2-7 better at its end, which makes the J call doubtful. The CDR3 covers 16 residues. Germline assignment: CDR1 SGHAT and CDR2 FQDESV (reference sequence). CDR3: CASSLGPSGGAFEQYF. The CDR3 DNA follows: TGTGCCAGCAGCTTAGGCCCTAGCGGGGGGGCTTTCGAGCAGTACTTC.

The chain links TRBV4-1 to TRBJ2-3; possibly TRBD1 for D (6 bases). Deletions cut 3 bases from V and 1 base from J, with 8 bases between. This CDR3 is 14 amino acids long. Germline CDR1 reads MGHRA; CDR2 reads YSYEKL. The chain's CDR3 is CASSQQGRTDTQYF. In DNA, the CDR3 is TGCGCCAGCAGCCAGCAGGGGCGCACAGATACGCAGTATTTT.

J is TRBJ1-5 and V is TRBV7-6; possibly TRBD1 for D (6 bases). This CDR3 has 16 amino acids. CDR1 SGHVS and CDR2 FNYEAQ come from the germline V gene. V lost 2 bases, J lost 1 base, and 12 bases lay in between. The CDR3 sequence is CASSLTLGQSNQPQHF. The CDR3 coding sequence is TGTGCCAGCAGCTTAACGCTCGGACAGAGCAATCAGCCCCAGCATTTT.

The CDR3 region is CSVEGSHGDTQYF. The CDR3 coding sequence is TGCAGCGTTGAAGGGTCGCATGGAGATACGCAGTATTTT. The chain has TRBV29-1 and TRBJ2-3; no clear D. With 1 base removed from V and 5 bases from J, the gap between germline ends came to 10 bases. The CDR3 is made up of 13 amino acids. CDR1 SQVTM and CDR2 ANQGSEA come from the germline V gene.

This clonotype turned up a few times. The chain joins TRBV20-1 to TRBJ2-7, with D perhaps TRBD1 (7 bases). This CDR3 has 12 amino acids. V was clipped by 7 bases and J by 4 bases, with 14 bases between them. The germline V gene has CDR1 DFQATT and CDR2 SNEGSKA (reference sequence). The CDR3 DNA follows: TGCAGTGTCGGGGGACAGACATACGAGCAGTACTTC. It translates to CSVGGQTYEQYF.

This clonotype was counted ten times or more. The V call is TRBV11-2, the J call TRBJ2-7; 8 bases align to TRBD2. The ends lost 4 bases at V and 0 bases at J; junction bases unmatched: 8. The CDR3 has 16 residues. Germline CDR1 SGHAT, CDR2 FQNNGV. For the CDR3, the DNA is TGTGCCAGCAGCTCGGGGGGGCAGTTACTCTCCTACGAGCAGTACTTC. Translation: CASSSGGQLLSYEQYF.

The V gene is TRBV2, the J gene TRBJ2-1, with D possibly TRBD2 on 6 matching bases. The CDR3 is made up of 12 amino acids. CDR1 is SNHLY, CDR2 FYNNEI, per germline. Trimming took 10 bases from V and 12 from J, leaving 19 bases between them. CDR3 region: CATGDPPGGQFF. In nucleotides, the CDR3 is TGTGCCACCGGAGACCCTCCCGGGGGGCAGTTCTTC.

There are a few counts of this clonotype. This chain connects TRBV20-1 to TRBJ1-2; D possibly corresponds to TRBD1 (6 bases). The germline V and J ends were trimmed by 6 bases and 5 bases, with 22 bases remaining between them. Per the germline V gene, CDR1 is DFQATT and CDR2 is SNEGSKA (reference sequence). The CDR3 length is 15 residues. This CDR3 is CSAPLGAGARYGYTF. The CDR3 coding sequence is TGCAGTGCCCCCCTGGGGGCAGGGGCTAGATATGGCTACACCTTC.

About this clonotype itself: A junction boundary mismatches the germline segment, possibly from a read error. The J gene is TRBJ1-1, the V gene TRBV3-1; 8 bases are shared with TRBD1. The CDR3 loop spans 16 amino acids. Germline CDR1 and CDR2: LGHDT and YNNKEL (reference sequence). The CDR3 here is CASSRGQGVLNAEAFF. CDR3 nucleotide sequence: TGTGCCAGCAGCCGCGGACAGGGAGTTTTGAACGCTGAAGCTTTCTTT. The whole variable domain, filled in from reference TRBV3-1 and TRBJ1-1, reads DTAVSQTPKYLVTQMGNDKSIKCEQNLGHDTMYWYKQDSKKFLKIMFSYNNKELIINETVPNRFSPKSPDKAHLNLHINSLELGDSAVYFCASSRGQGVLNAEAFFGQGTRLTVV.

The table lists this clonotype with a count of one. One junction end does not reproduce the germline sequence, and a read error may be involved. The chain joins TRBV20-1 to TRBJ1-5, with D maybe TRBD1 (6 bases). Germline V gene data show CDR1 as DFQATT and CDR2 as SNEGSKA (reference sequence). The CDR3 loop spans 16 amino acids. CDR3 region: CSAREGGLYSNQSQHF. The CDR3 region has the DNA TGCAGTGCTAGAGAAGGGGGACTATATAGCAATCAGTCCCAGCATTTT.

This clonotype was seen more than once but under ten times. The rearrangement joins TRBV29-1 to TRBJ2-5; the D gene is possibly TRBD1 (5 bases). CDR1 SQVTM and CDR2 ANQGSEA come from the germline V gene. The ends were cut back, 5 bases at V and 3 bases at J, with 13 bases in the middle. The CDR3 totals 13 residues. Here the CDR3 reads CSVPPVGEETQYF. The CDR3 DNA follows: TGCAGCGTTCCGCCGGTAGGGGAAGAGACCCAGTACTTC.

The chain recombines TRBV28 with TRBJ1-5, with a tentative D call TRBD1 (5 bases). Trimming took 7 bases from V and 6 from J, leaving 22 bases between them. The length of the CDR3 is 16 residues. Germline assignment: CDR1 MDHEN and CDR2 SYDVKM. The CDR3 reads CASIPGPGLVGQPQHF. The CDR3 region has the DNA TGTGCCAGCATCCCGGGCCCGGGGCTCGTAGGTCAGCCCCAGCATTTT.

This clonotype was counted a few times. This chain connects TRBV15 to TRBJ2-1; D is unclear. Trimming removed 0 bases at V and 12 bases at J, with 6 bases between. CDR1 and CDR2 (germline): LNHNV, YYDKDF (reference sequence). The CDR3 runs 11 residues. CDR3 sequence reads: CATSRDQWQFF. DNA of the CDR3: TGTGCCACCAGCAGAGATCAGTGGCAGTTCTTC. Full variable domain (rest looked up from reference TRBV15 and TRBJ2-1): DAMVIQNPRYQVTQFGKPVTLSCSQTLNHNVMYWYQQKSSQAPKLLFHYYDKDFNNEADTPDNFQSRRPNTSFCFLDIRSPGLGDTAMYLCATSRDQWQFFGPGTRLTVL.

The chain carries TRBV6-5 and TRBJ2-7, with 11 bases that match TRBD1. CDR1 MNHEY and CDR2 SVGAGI come from the germline V gene. The CDR3 contains 17 residues. V trimming: 0 bases; J trimming: 3 bases; junction bases outside the gene matches: 7. CDR3 bases: TGTGCCAGCAGTTACTCGGGGACAGGGGGGGGTTACTACGAGCAGTACTTC. Protein product: CASSYSGTGGGYYEQYF.

The rearrangement joins TRBV12-3 or TRBV12-4 to TRBJ2-3, with TRBD1 as a possible D gene (5 bases). The V end lost 8 bases, the J end lost 2 bases, and 8 bases lay between the germline ends. CDR3 length: 12 amino acids. CDR3 DNA: TGTGCCAGCCATGGGGCCACAGATACGCAGTATTTT. Translated: CASHGATDTQYF.

This chain's CDR3 is CASSITGGTEAFF. CDR3 in DNA: TGCGCCAGCAGCATCACAGGGGGCACTGAAGCTTTCTTT. V usage is TRBV5-1 and J usage is TRBJ1-1; 8 bases match TRBD1. The CDR3 spans 13 residues. V lost 4 bases, J lost 4 bases, and 3 bases stayed unmatched. In germline, CDR1 is SGHRS, CDR2 YFSETQ.

V gene TRBV20-1 combines with J gene TRBJ2-7, with D perhaps matching TRBD1 (7 bases). V was clipped by 2 bases and J by 0 bases, with 8 bases between them. The germline CDR1 and CDR2 sequences are DFQATT and SNEGSKA (reference sequence). The CDR3 totals 13 residues. The CDR3 DNA follows: TGCAGTGCTAGACAGGGGGGCTCCTACGAGCAGTACTTC. It translates to CSARQGGSYEQYF.

The rearrangement uses TRBV20-1 and TRBJ1-5; 7 nucleotides agree with TRBD1. Germline-derived CDR1 and CDR2 are DFQATT and SNEGSKA (reference sequence). Trimming cost V 3 bases and J 5 bases; bases outside gene matches: 1. CDR3 length: 12 amino acids. DNA for the CDR3: TGCAGTGCTAGTCAGGGGGATCAGCCCCAGCATTTT. Its protein is CSASQGDQPQHF.

This clonotype appeared a few times. The chain is built from TRBV20-1 and TRBJ1-2; TRBD1 might be the D (5 bases). Trimming left V 3 bases short and J 4 bases short, with 18 bases between. CDR1 and CDR2 from the germline V gene are DFQATT and SNEGSKA (reference sequence). The CDR3 loop spans 15 amino acids. The CDR3: CSARLREGTLYGYTF. The CDR3, as DNA: TGCAGTGCTAGGCTTCGCGAGGGGACCCTCTATGGCTACACCTTC.

This clonotype was counted a few times. The V call is TRBV16, the J call TRBJ1-2; D gene ambiguous. Germline V gene lookup returns CDR1 KGHSY and CDR2 FQNENV. V was clipped by 1 base and J by 6 bases, with 12 bases between them. The CDR3 extends over 14 amino acids. CDR3 amino acids: CASSQFVSDHGYTF. The CDR3 coding sequence is TGTGCCAGCAGCCAATTTGTATCGGATCATGGCTACACCTTC. The whole variable domain, remainder taken from reference TRBV16 and TRBJ1-2, is GEEVAQTPKHLVRGEGQKAKLYCAPIKGHSYVFWYQQVLKNEFKFLISFQNENVFDETGMPKERFSAKCLPNSPCSLEIQATKLEDSAVYFCASSQFVSDHGYTFGSGTRLTVV.

This clonotype was seen only once. This sequence joins TRBV19 and TRBJ2-4; D may be TRBD1 (5 bases). V lost 6 bases and J lost 1, with 7 bases in between. Per the germline V gene, CDR1 is LNHDA and CDR2 is SQIVND (reference sequence). This CDR3 contains 13 residues. The CDR3 DNA follows: TGTGCCAGTAGGTCAGGGGCCAAAAACATTCAGTACTTC. Residues: CASRSGAKNIQYF.